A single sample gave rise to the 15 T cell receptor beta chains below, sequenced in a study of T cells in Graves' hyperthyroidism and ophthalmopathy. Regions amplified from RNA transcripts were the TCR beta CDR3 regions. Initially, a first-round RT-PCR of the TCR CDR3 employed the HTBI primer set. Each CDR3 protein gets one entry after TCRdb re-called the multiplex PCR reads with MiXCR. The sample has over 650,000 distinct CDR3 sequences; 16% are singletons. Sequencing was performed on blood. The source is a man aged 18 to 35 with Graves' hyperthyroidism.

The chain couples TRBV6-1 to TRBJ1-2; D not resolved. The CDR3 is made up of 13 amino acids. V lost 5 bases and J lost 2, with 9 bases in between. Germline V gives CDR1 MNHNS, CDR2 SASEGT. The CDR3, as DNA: TGTGCCAGCAGTAGGAGTTTGAACTATGGCTACACCTTC. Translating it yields CASSRSLNYGYTF.

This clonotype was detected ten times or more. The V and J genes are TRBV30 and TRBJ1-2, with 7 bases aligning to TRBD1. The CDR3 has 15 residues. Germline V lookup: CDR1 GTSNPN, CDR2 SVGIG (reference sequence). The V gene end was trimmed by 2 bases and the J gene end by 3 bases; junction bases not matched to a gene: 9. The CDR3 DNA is TGTGCCTGGAGTACCCACAGGGGCTACGACTATGGCTACACCTTC. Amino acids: CAWSTHRGYDYGYTF.

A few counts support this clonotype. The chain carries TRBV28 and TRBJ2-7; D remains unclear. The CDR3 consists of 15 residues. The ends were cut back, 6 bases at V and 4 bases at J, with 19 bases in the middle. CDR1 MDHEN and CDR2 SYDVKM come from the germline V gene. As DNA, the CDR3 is TGTGCCAGCAGGGGGATGGGGAAGGGTGTGTACGAGCAGTACTTC. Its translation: CASRGMGKGVYEQYF.

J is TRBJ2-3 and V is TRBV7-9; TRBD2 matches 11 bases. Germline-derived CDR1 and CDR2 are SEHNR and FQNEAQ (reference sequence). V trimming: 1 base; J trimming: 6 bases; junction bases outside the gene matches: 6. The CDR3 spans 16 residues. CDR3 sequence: CASSLVAPSGRDTQYF. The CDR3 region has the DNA TGTGCCAGCAGCTTAGTGGCTCCTAGCGGGAGGGATACGCAGTATTTT.

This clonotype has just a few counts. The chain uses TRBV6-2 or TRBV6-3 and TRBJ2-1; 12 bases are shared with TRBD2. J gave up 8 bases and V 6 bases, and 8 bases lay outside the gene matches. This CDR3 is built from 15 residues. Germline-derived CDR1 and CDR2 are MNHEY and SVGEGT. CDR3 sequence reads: CASRGLAGRGDEQFF. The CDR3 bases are TGTGCCAGCAGGGGACTAGCGGGTCGGGGGGATGAGCAGTTCTTC.

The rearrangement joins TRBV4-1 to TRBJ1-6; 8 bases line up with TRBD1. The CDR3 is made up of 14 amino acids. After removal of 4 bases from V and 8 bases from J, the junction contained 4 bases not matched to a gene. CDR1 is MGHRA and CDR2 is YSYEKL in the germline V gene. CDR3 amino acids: CASSLQGAYSPLHF. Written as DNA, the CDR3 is TGCGCCAGCAGCCTCCAGGGGGCTTATTCACCCCTCCACTTT.

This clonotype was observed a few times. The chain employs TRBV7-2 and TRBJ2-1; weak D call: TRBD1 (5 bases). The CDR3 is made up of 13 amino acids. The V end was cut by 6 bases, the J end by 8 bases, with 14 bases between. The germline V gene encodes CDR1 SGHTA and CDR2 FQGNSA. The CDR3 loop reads CASRALGRDEQFF. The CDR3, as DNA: TGTGCCAGCAGAGCTCTGGGGCGCGATGAGCAGTTCTTC.

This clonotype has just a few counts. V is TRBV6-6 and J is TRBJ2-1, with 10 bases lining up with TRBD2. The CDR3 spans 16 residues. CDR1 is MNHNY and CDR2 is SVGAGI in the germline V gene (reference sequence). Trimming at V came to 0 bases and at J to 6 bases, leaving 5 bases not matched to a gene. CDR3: CASSYSRAGGLNEQFF. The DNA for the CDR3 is TGTGCCAGCAGTTACTCGCGAGCGGGAGGGCTCAATGAGCAGTTCTTC.

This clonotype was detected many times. CDR3 sequence: CASSLDYGRWDEQYF. Written as DNA, the CDR3 is TGTGCCAGCAGCTTAGACTACGGGAGGTGGGACGAGCAGTACTTC. The chain recombines TRBV11-2 with TRBJ2-7, with 7 bases matching TRBD2. CDR3 length equals 15 residues. With V trimmed by 0 bases and J by 5 bases, 7 bases remained unmatched. Germline V gene sequence: CDR1 SGHAT, CDR2 FQNNGV.

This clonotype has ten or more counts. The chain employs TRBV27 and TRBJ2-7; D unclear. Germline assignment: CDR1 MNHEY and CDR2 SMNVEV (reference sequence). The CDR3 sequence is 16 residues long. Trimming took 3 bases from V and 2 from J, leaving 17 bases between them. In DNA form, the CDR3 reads TGTGCCAGCAGTTTTTCCCTCGGGCAGAGAACCTACGAGCAGTACTTC. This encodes CASSFSLGQRTYEQYF.

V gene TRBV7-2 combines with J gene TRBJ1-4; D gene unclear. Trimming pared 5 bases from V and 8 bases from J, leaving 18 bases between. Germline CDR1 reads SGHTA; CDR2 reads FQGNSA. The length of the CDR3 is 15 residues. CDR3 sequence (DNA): TGTGCCAGCAGCGTAACAGTTAAGGGCGTAGAAAAACTGTTTTTT. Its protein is CASSVTVKGVEKLFF.

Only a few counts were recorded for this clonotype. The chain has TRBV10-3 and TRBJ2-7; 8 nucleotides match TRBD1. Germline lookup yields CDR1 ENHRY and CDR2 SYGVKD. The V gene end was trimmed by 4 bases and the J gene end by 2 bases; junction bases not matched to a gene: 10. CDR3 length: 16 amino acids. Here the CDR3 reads CAISVSGTGATYEQYF. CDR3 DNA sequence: TGTGCCATCAGTGTTTCCGGGACAGGTGCAACCTACGAGCAGTACTTC.

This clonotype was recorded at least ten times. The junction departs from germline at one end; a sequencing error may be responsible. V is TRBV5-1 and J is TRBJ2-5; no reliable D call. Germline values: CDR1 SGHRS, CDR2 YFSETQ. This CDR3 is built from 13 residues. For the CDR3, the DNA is TGTGCCAGCTCACCTGGGGTTCAAGAGACCCAGTACTTC. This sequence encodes CASSPGVQETQYF.

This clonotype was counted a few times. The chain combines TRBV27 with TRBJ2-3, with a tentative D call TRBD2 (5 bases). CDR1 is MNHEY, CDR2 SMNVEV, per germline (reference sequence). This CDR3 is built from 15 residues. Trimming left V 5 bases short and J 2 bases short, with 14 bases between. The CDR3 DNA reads TGTGCCAGCAGTCCCTGGAACCGGGACACAGATACGCAGTATTTT. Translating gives CASSPWNRDTDTQYF.

This CDR3 reads CATALGGEQFF. The DNA of the CDR3 is TGTGCCACCGCTTTGGGCGGGGAGCAGTTCTTC. This rearrangement joins TRBV6-4 to TRBJ2-1; TRBD2 might be the D (5 bases). The ends were cut back, 10 bases at V and 10 bases at J, with 14 bases in the middle. This CDR3 is built from 11 residues. Germline V gives CDR1 MRHNA, CDR2 SNTAGT.